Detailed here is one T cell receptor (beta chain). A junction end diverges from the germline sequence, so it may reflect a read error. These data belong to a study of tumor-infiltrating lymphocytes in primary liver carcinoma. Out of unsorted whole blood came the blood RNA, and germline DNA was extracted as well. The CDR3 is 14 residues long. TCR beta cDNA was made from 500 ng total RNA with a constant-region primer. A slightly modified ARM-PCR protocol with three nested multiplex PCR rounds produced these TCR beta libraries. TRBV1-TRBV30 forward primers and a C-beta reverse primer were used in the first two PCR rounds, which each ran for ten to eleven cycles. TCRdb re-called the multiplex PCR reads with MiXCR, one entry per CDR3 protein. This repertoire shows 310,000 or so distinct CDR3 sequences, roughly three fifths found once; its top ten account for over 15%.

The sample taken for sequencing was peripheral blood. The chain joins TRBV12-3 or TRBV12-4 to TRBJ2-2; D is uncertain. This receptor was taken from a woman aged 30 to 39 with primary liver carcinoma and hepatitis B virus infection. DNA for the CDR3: TGTGTCAGCAGCCTACACTTGAACACCGGGGAGCTGTTTTTT. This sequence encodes CVSSLHLNTGELFF.